This TCR beta chain was found in a study of human thymus T cells. Profiling relied on immunoSEQ multiplex PCR, and the TCRdb table lists in-frame clones only, not all of them. The repertoire holds 45,000 to 75,000 clones, 94% seen once, with over 5% in the top ten. An approximately 0.45-1 mL peripheral blood aliquot was taken intraoperatively from four of eight donors. The CDR3 covers 15 residues. The germline V gene has CDR1 SEHNR and CDR2 FQNEAQ (reference sequence). V lost 3 bases to trimming and J lost 2 bases; unmatched junction nucleotides: 2. This clonotype was obtained from a boy younger than two with a congenital heart defect but otherwise immunologically healthy. The sample comprised blood. The chain couples TRBV7-9 to TRBJ2-5; 11 nucleotides line up with TRBD2. DNA of the CDR3: TGTGCCAGCAGCTTGACTAGCGGGGTTCAAGAGACCCAGTACTTC. Translation gives CASSLTSGVQETQYF.